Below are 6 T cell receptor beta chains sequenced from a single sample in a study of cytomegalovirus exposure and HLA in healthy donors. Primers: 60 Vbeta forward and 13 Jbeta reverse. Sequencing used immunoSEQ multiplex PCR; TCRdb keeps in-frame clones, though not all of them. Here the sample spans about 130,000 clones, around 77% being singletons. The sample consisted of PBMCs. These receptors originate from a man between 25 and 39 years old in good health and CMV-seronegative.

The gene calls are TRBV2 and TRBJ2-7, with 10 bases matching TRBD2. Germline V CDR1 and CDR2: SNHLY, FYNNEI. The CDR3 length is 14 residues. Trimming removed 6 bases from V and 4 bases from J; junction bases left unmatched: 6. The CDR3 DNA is TGTGCCAGCAGGGCTAGCGGGAGAGGGTACGAGCAGTACTTC. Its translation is CASRASGRGYEQYF. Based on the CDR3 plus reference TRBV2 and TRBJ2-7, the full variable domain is EPEVTQTPSHQVTQMGQEVILRCVPISNHLYFYWYRQILGQKVEFLVSFYNNEISEKSEIFDDQFSVERPDGSNFTLKIRSTKLEDSAMYFCASRASGRGYEQYFGPGTRLTVT.

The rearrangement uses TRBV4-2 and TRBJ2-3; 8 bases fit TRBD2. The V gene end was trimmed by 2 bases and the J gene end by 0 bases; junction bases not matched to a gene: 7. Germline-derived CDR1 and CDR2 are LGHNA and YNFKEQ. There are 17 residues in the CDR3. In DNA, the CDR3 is TGTGCCAGCAGCCAAAGCCCTAGCGGGTTAAGCACAGATACGCAGTATTTT. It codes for CASSQSPSGLSTDTQYF.

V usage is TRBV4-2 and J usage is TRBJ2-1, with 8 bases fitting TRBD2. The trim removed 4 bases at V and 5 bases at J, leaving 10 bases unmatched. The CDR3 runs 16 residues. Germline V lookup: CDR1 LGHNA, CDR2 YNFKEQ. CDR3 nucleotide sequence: TGTGCCAGCAGCCTCACAAGCGGGAGAGTTAACAATGAGCAGTTCTTC. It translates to CASSLTSGRVNNEQFF.

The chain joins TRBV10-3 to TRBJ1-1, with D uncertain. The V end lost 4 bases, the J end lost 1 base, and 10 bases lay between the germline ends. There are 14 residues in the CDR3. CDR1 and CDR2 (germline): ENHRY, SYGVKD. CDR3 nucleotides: TGTGCCATCAGTGCAGGAACCAAGAACACTGAAGCTTTCTTT. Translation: CAISAGTKNTEAFF.

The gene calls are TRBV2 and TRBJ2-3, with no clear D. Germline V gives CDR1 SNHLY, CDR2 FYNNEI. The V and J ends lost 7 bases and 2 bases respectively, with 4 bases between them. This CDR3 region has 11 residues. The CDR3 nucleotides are TGTGCCAGCACCTACACAGATACGCAGTATTTT. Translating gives CASTYTDTQYF.

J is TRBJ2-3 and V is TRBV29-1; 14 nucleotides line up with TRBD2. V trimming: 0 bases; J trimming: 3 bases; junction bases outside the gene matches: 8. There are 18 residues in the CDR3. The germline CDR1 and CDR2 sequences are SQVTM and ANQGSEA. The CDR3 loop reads CSVEDLQGLAGATDTQYF. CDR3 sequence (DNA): TGCAGCGTTGAAGATCTTCAGGGACTAGCGGGGGCAACAGATACGCAGTATTTT.